This T cell receptor (beta chain) was obtained from a study of blood T cells in healthy people across ages. A second PCR, run for roughly 7 to 11 cycles, used a sample-barcoded 5' primer plus a J-beta primer mix. Each CDR3 protein is one row after TCRdb ran MiXCR on the 5' RACE reads. The sample has more than 600,000 distinct CDR3 sequences; around 25% are singletons. This clonotype was recorded a few times. This CDR3 is 17 amino acids long. Germline CDR1 is SGHAT and CDR2 is FQNNGV. Trimming took off 5 bases at V and 0 bases at J, with 14 bases between the two ends. This sample was shared with a second study, whose subject was T cells of mothers and their children.

This sequence was found in a boy between 10 and 17 years old in good health. The chain uses TRBV11-2 and TRBJ1-6, with D hard to call. The sequenced sample was blood. CDR3 sequence: CASSLNMGSSYNSPLHF. The CDR3 region has the DNA TGTGCCAGCAGCCTCAACATGGGGAGCTCCTATAATTCACCCCTCCACTTT.